This entry describes one T cell receptor (beta chain). Participants' own reports of clinical history determined their cohort assignment. This sample stems from a study of blood T cell repertoires in COVID-19. Authors' processing steps: The authors estimated nucleated cell counts from reference gene primer amplification. Measured with immunoSEQ multiplex PCR; TCRdb has only the in-frame clones, and not every one. V and J calls and clone size are as listed in that table; D and trimming were resolved from the DNA. This sample yields more than 250,000 clones, of which 80% to 90% are seen a single time; less than 2.5% belongs to the top ten. The CDR3 extends over 15 amino acids. Losses at the gene ends were 4 bases for V and 4 bases for J; bases not matched to a gene: 5. CDR1 and CDR2 (germline): MNHEY, SVGAGI.

What was sequenced was PBMCs or T cells enriched from blood (not recorded which). This receptor was taken from a man aged 25-40 years who had recovered from COVID-19. V gene TRBV6-5 combines with J gene TRBJ2-7; 12 bases align to TRBD1. The CDR3 coding sequence is TGTGCCAGCAGTTCGGGGGGACAGGGGGCTTACGAGCAGTACTTC. Its translation: CASSSGGQGAYEQYF.